One T cell receptor beta chain is described in this entry. Naive CD4+ cells had CD25+ Tregs removed. CDR3 size: 15 residues. Per the germline V gene, CDR1 is SGHRS and CDR2 is YFSETQ. The ends were cut back, 0 bases at V and 3 bases at J, with 10 bases in the middle. Each CDR3 protein gets one entry after TCRdb re-called the 5' RACE reads with MiXCR. The table shows some 45,000 distinct CDR3 sequences, with 25% to 30% occurring only once. The sample comprised naive CD4+ T cells sorted from blood. Subset denoted: naive CD4+ T cells, CD4+CD45RA+CD25-. The TCR was taken from a female donor with breast cancer. This chain connects TRBV5-1 to TRBJ2-1; D not resolved. The DNA of the CDR3 is TGCGCCAGCAGCTTGGTGGGTAACGACTACAATGAGCAGTTCTTC. Translating gives CASSLVGNDYNEQFF. The whole variable domain, filled in from reference TRBV5-1 and TRBJ2-1, reads KAGVTQTPRYLIKTRGQQVTLSCSPISGHRSVSWYQQTPGQGLQFLFEYFSETQRNKGNFPGRFSGRQFSNSRSEMNVSTLELGDSALYLCASSLVGNDYNEQFFGPGTRLTVL.